This TCR beta chain was obtained from a study of cytomegalovirus exposure and HLA in healthy donors (dated by TCRdb to the late 2010s). Context from the whole study: An earlier analysis of a few hundred of the donors reported 276 Gb of sequence data and around 120 million unique TCR beta sequences obtained from about 200 million T cells. All discovery cohort repertoires had been generated using a single sequencing platform. Roughly 5 DR-DQ haplotypes were handled as single units for association and clustering, since linkage in the cohort was strong. In a later analysis, previously published TCR beta repertoires from 666 donors were re-analyzed and high-resolution HLA genotyping was added so that TCR occurrence patterns could be studied. To predict cytomegalovirus infection status, the study combined high-throughput TCR immunosequencing, statistical association of individual TCRs with disease status, and machine learning. The study was designed to test whether signatures of past pathogen exposure could be identified by cataloging public T cell receptors. Both class I and class II loci were covered by HLA typing, at four-digit resolution. Typing coverage differed by locus: A, B, C, DRB1 and DQB1 were typed in about 629-640 donors, DQA1 in approximately 520, DPA1 in some 610, and DPB1 in 450 to 490. To decide whether each TCR beta V gene segment behaved as functional or pseudogenic, an earlier analysis of 587 of the donors relied on high-throughput TCR beta sequencing. Of the roughly 400 genotyped donors, over 70% fell in the genetic ancestry cluster associated with self-reported Caucasian donors. Rather than using new phenotypic data, the later analysis identified candidate immune exposures from TCR beta sequences and from how often those sequences occurred across donors. The T cell repertoires of roughly 660 subjects were profiled by immunosequencing and related to cytomegalovirus serostatus. Approximately 300 gigabases of sequencing data and 70 million to 100 million unique TCR sequences were included in an early release covering roughly 600 HLA-typed donors. Along with the roughly 610-subject first cohort, a separate validation cohort of over a hundred different subjects was used. A later genetic analysis used genome-wide SNP genotypes for 398 of the 666 donors, treating that subset as a discovery cohort. On average, around 240,000 unique TCR beta nucleotide sequences were sequenced per donor among 398 genotyped donors of the cohort, with around 19% of those sequences being non-productive. Donor age, sex, ethnicity and CMV serostatus were compiled together with the repertoire data. Broader findings and caveats from the paper: Because HLA typing was unavailable for some donors at each locus, only the typed subset was used in association tests. In a later analysis, HLA-associated TCR beta chains were found to be more clonally expanded and to have lower generation probabilities than equally common non-associated chains. Some IMGT-functional V segments, including TRBV6-2 and TRBV6-3, could not be told apart with the 87-base-pair reads, so those segments were excluded. The authors suggested that the approach could potentially be extended to other disease states and immunological phenotypes. A few of the identified cytomegalovirus-associated TCR beta chains were confirmed in vitro to be specific for cytomegalovirus antigens. CMV serostatus was the only immune exposure information available for the cohort. A cluster of highly shared sequence variants was judged likely to represent a technical artifact of the sequencing pipeline. Correlated functional status among segregating V segments might be attributable to linkage disequilibrium, but an unknown experimental factor could not be ruled out. A total of roughly 160 TCR beta chains were listed by the study as associated with cytomegalovirus. In a later analysis, the rate of TCR association differed among HLA loci, with DRB1 alleles having the most associated TCRs and HLA-C alleles having the fewest. When HLA alleles, especially DR and DQ, strongly co-occurred, TCR associations were difficult to assign to individual alleles. Most CMV-associated TCR beta chains appeared to be HLA-restricted in a later analysis, and the HLA associations seemed to be driven largely by CMV exposure. A later analysis associated roughly 17,000 TCR beta sequences with specific HLA alleles at a false discovery rate of 0.05. In an earlier analysis of about 600 of the donors, most TCR beta V segments appeared in productive rearrangements about 87% or about 30% of the time, broadly matching IMGT annotations. A later genetic analysis associated a missense DCLRE1C variant with V-gene and J-gene trimming of TCR beta chains, and an independent cohort replicated the association. A later analysis reported that several top co-occurrence clusters appeared linked to parvovirus B19, influenza, CMV and Epstein-Barr virus. A further reported finding was that TCR beta sequences accurately predicted the HLA-A and HLA-B alleles for most subjects in the first cohort. Because counts were too low, approximately 18 rarely observed V segments, including chromosome 9 orphons, were excluded from the earlier analysis of 587 of the donors. Cytomegalovirus status was reported to be diagnosed by the classifier with high specificity and sensitivity in both the original and validation cohorts. According to a later genetic analysis, donors in an Asian-associated ancestry cluster had fewer N-insertions in productive TCRs than the approximately 630-donor mean. In this cohort, only TCR beta chains were sequenced, and detectable features were limited by the absence of alpha or paired-chain data. Most TCR sequences were observed very rarely across donors, whereas some public TCRs were present in many individuals. The presence/absence analyses assumed that sequencing depth was roughly uniform across donors, and that assumption may not be true.

Library generation was performed with the immunoSEQ multiplex PCR assay. A mixture of 60 forward primers for TCR Vbeta segments and 13 reverse primers for TCR Jbeta segments was used in the multiplex PCR. The CDR3 region of rearranged TCR beta genes was amplified from genomic DNA with a multiplex PCR assay. On the Illumina HiSeq System, the amplified TCR beta libraries were sequenced as 87-base-pair reads. The authors processed their data as follows. Across the 640 or so repertoires, a later analysis counted 60 million to 90 million unique TCR beta chains, around 10 million of which were shared by at least two donors. Raw reads were error-corrected and collapsed into unique sequences with a nearest-neighbor algorithm that merged closely related sequences to remove PCR and sequencing errors. CDR3 sequences were aligned to IMGT reference sequences to assign V, D and J gene segments. For a sequence to be retained, a match of at least six nucleotides was required to both a V gene segment and a J gene segment. A rearrangement was called productive if the CDR3 had no stop codons and remained in frame with V and J, and every other rearrangement was called non-productive. CDR3 was defined according to IMGT convention as the region running from the second conserved V-encoded cysteine to the conserved J-encoded phenylalanine. In an earlier analysis of 550 to 650 of the donors, sequences lacking an unambiguous match to a single V gene segment were excluded. In an earlier analysis of a few hundred of the donors, V segments were called functional above 56.7% productive rearrangements and were called segregating when the between-donor standard deviation exceeded 5%. A statistical classification framework was developed to diagnose cytomegalovirus status using the catalog of TCR beta chain sequences. In a later analysis, TCR nucleotide sequences were compared against IMGT/GENE-DB human TR gene sequences so that V and J genes could be assigned. A later analysis assigned CDR3 sequences and most-parsimonious VDJ recombination scenarios with the TCRdist pipeline. In a later analysis, every TCR beta chain was defined by the combination of its CDR3 amino acid sequence and its V-gene family, and reads without a unique V-gene family were dropped. To address suspected cross-contamination and a sequencing artifact, a later analysis removed 592 highly shared, low-generation-probability nucleotide sequences. In a later analysis, a clonal expansion index was calculated for each public chain from normalized within-repertoire ranks of inferred template counts. In a later analysis, generation probabilities were computed with a VDJ recombination model fitted to out-of-frame rearrangements, and the resulting probabilities were checked against IGoR. In a later analysis, hypergeometric tests were used to score TCR-TCR, TCR-HLA and TCR-CMV co-occurrence, with a repertoire-size bias correction applied to TCR pairs. False discovery rates were estimated in a later analysis by permuting HLA or CMV assignments 20 times. In a later analysis, co-occurring TCRs were grouped with DBSCAN, and TCRdist sequence similarity was added when clustering was performed within HLA-allele-positive subsets. Repertoires with fewer than 30,000 or more than 120,000 public chains were left out of co-occurrence clustering, as were a handful of repertoires with anomalous nucleotide sharing. In its TCRdb copy, this immuneACCESS table keeps in-frame sequences only and misses some clones. Where compared with another copy, unresolved V genes explain less than half of these, and the others have no known cause. V, J and clone size derive from that table, while D and trimming were established from the DNA sequence. Recorded for this sample are around 87,000 clones; about 84% of them occurred a single time. 1% to 1.5% of the sample rests with the top ten.

A word on this clone: It lacks a known antigen. The record has no base qualities; no much larger clone is one base away.

The CDR3 runs 13 residues from the cysteine to the phenylalanine. Only the CDR3 portion is preserved as DNA: 39 bases, with reading frame beginning at the first base. Germline trimming: 10 bases from V, 2 bases from J; junction bases outside gene matches: 7. The germline V gene gives CDR1 as SNHLY and CDR2 as FYNNEI. The cohort was made up of 500 to 800 healthy bone marrow donors. All cohort members were sampled while nominally healthy, although unrecorded immune exposures were likely present. The donor tested CMV seropositive and was one of the 289 seropositive cohort members. Each donor provided a peripheral blood sample, and peripheral blood mononuclear cells were used for TCR beta sequencing. The Qiagen DNeasy Blood Extraction Kit was used to extract genomic DNA from the blood cell samples.

This sequence was found in a girl aged 2 to 10 in good health and CMV-seropositive. The chain links TRBV2 with TRBJ1-2, with 7 middle bases fitting TRBD1. The sequencing sample was made of PBMCs. The sequenced DNA: TGTGCCAACCGACAGGGCTCAAACTATGGCTACACCTTC. Its protein reads: CANRQGSNYGYTF.